One and the same sample provided the 28 T cell receptor beta chains below, sequenced in a study of T cells after yellow fever vaccination. TCRdb reprocessed the 5' RACE reads via MiXCR and lists one record per CDR3 protein. The repertoire holds roughly 250,000 distinct CDR3 sequences, with roughly 13% as singletons. Sequences were derived from CD4+ T cells sorted from PBMCs, sampled 45 days after the yellow fever booster vaccination. The receptors here all came from a man aged 25 to 45 who received the YFV17D yellow fever vaccine.

This clonotype turned up a few times. V gene TRBV20-1 combines with J gene TRBJ2-1; TRBD2 agrees at 7 bases. The CDR3 covers 14 residues. Per the germline V gene, CDR1 is DFQATT and CDR2 is SNEGSKA (reference sequence). V gave up 1 base and J gave up 7 bases; unmatched junction bases: 7. This CDR3 is CSARGGGPKNEQFF. DNA of the CDR3: TGCAGTGCTAGAGGGGGAGGGCCCAAAAATGAGCAGTTCTTC.

The chain carries TRBV7-2 and TRBJ2-1, with 7 nucleotides matching TRBD1. The CDR3 totals 16 residues. Trimming removed 5 bases from V and 4 bases from J; junction bases left unmatched: 11. CDR1 SGHTA and CDR2 FQGNSA come from the germline V gene. The CDR3 nucleotides read TGTGCCAGCAGCCCTAGGGAGACAGGGTTTTACAATGAGCAGTTCTTC. It encodes CASSPRETGFYNEQFF.

The V call is TRBV20-1, the J call TRBJ2-5, with 7 nucleotides matching TRBD1. The germline gives CDR1 DFQATT, CDR2 SNEGSKA (reference sequence). The CDR3 runs 14 residues. The junction had 3 bases not matched to a gene; V was cut back by 2 bases and J by 0 bases. CDR3 coding DNA: TGCAGTGCTAGAAAGGACAGGAACCAAGAGACCCAGTACTTC. Encoded protein: CSARKDRNQETQYF.

A few counts support this clonotype. The chain combines TRBV25-1 with TRBJ2-5, with TRBD1 as a possible D gene (7 bases). Trimming left V 3 bases short and J 6 bases short, with 17 bases between. CDR3 length equals 15 residues. The germline CDR1 and CDR2 sequences are MGHDK and SYGVNS. The DNA of the CDR3 is TGTGCCAGCAGTGATGCAGGGGGGACCCTAAAGACCCAGTACTTC. Its protein product is CASSDAGGTLKTQYF.

This sequence joins TRBV19 and TRBJ2-5; D possibly matches TRBD1 or TRBD2 (5 bases each). The CDR3 totals 15 residues. The germline gives CDR1 LNHDA, CDR2 SQIVND (reference sequence). Trimming cost V 4 bases and J 6 bases, with 18 bases left between them. The CDR3 region has the DNA TGTGCCAGTAGTACCAGACCGGGGCCTGCAAAGACCCAGTACTTC. It codes for CASSTRPGPAKTQYF.

This clonotype was seen a few times. The CDR3 region is CASSSPSNYGYTF. The CDR3 region has the DNA TGTGCCAGCAGTTCACCCAGCAACTATGGCTACACCTTC. The chain links TRBV12-3 or TRBV12-4 to TRBJ1-2, with D hard to call. Trimming took off 4 bases at V and 2 bases at J, with 8 bases between the two ends. The CDR3 extends over 13 amino acids.

The chain links TRBV27 to TRBJ2-2; TRBD1 agrees at 8 bases. This CDR3 has 13 amino acids. Germline trimming cut 8 bases from V and 7 bases from J; bases unmatched to any gene: 6. Germline-derived CDR1 and CDR2 are MNHEY and SMNVEV (reference sequence). CDR3 residues: CASGQGLFGELFF. In DNA, the CDR3 is TGTGCCAGCGGACAGGGTTTGTTCGGGGAGCTGTTTTTT.

The CDR3 is CATQGTPRDTQYF. The CDR3 coding sequence is TGTGCCACCCAGGGAACCCCACGGGATACGCAGTATTTT. The chain uses TRBV15 and TRBJ2-3; possible D gene TRBD1, 5 bases. CDR1 and CDR2 from the germline V gene are LNHNV and YYDKDF (reference sequence). Trimming shortened V by 8 bases and J by 6 bases, and 15 bases separated the two germline ends. The CDR3 length is 13 residues.

This clonotype has just a few counts. The DNA for the CDR3 is TGCAGTCGGTGGAGGCAGGGAATCTACGAGCAGTACTTC. It codes for CSRWRQGIYEQYF. The chain combines TRBV20-1 with TRBJ2-7; D may be TRBD1 or TRBD2 (5 bases each). Trimming took off 8 bases at V and 3 bases at J, with 17 bases between the two ends. In germline, CDR1 is DFQATT, CDR2 SNEGSKA (reference sequence). This CDR3 is 13 amino acids long.

This clonotype came up a few times. The chain joins TRBV7-6 to TRBJ2-7; D remains ambiguous. Germline lookup yields CDR1 SGHVS and CDR2 FNYEAQ. Trimming removed 5 bases from V and 6 bases from J, with 11 bases in between. There are 12 residues in the CDR3. CDR3 residues: CASSIYGFEQYF. The CDR3 coding sequence is TGTGCCAGCAGCATCTATGGTTTCGAGCAGTACTTC.

This clonotype was detected only a few times. The chain links TRBV18 to TRBJ2-5, with 14 bases aligning to TRBD2. Germline-derived CDR1 and CDR2 are KGHSH and LQKENI. This CDR3 is 16 amino acids long. Trimming took 2 bases from V and 5 from J; bases not matched to a gene: 4. The CDR3 DNA is TGTGCCAGCTCACCAGGGACTAGCGGGAGTTTGGAGACCCAGTACTTC. Translation gives CASSPGTSGSLETQYF.

The V call is TRBV6-2 or TRBV6-3, the J call TRBJ2-7; D possibly matches TRBD1 or TRBD2 (5 bases each). The germline V and J ends were trimmed by 10 bases and 3 bases, with 10 bases remaining between them. This CDR3 contains 11 residues. CDR1 MNHEY and CDR2 SVGEGT come from the germline V gene. Here the CDR3 reads CATRDLYEQYF. The DNA for the CDR3 is TGTGCCACACGGGACCTCTACGAGCAGTACTTC.

This clonotype came up a few times. This chain connects TRBV3-1 to TRBJ2-5; 9 nucleotides match TRBD2. The CDR3 consists of 15 residues. Per germline, CDR1 LGHDT and CDR2 YNNKEL (reference sequence). V trimming: 3 bases; J trimming: 3 bases; junction bases outside the gene matches: 5. CDR3 residues: CASSHAGGPEETQYF. The DNA of the CDR3 is TGTGCCAGCAGCCATGCGGGAGGGCCGGAAGAGACCCAGTACTTC.

This rearrangement joins TRBV4-3 to TRBJ1-6; D is unresolved. CDR3 length: 16 residues. V was trimmed by 0 bases and J by 7 bases, leaving 13 bases between them. CDR1 is LGHNA, CDR2 YSLEER, per germline. For the CDR3, the DNA is TGCGCCAGCAGCCAAGATCCACCAGGCGGAAATTCACCCCTCCACTTT. Protein product: CASSQDPPGGNSPLHF.

This clonotype was detected only a few times. This chain links TRBV7-2 with TRBJ2-3; D is uncertain. CDR3 length: 12 residues. V dropped 5 bases and J dropped 14 bases, with 17 bases sitting between them. Germline CDR1 is SGHTA and CDR2 is FQGNSA. The CDR3 DNA reads as TGTGCCAGCAGCCCCCCCGGCCAGATAATGTATTTT. Encoded protein: CASSPPGQIMYF.

V and J are TRBV20-1 and TRBJ2-3; 11 bases line up with TRBD2. Per germline, CDR1 DFQATT and CDR2 SNEGSKA (reference sequence). V was pared by 3 bases and J by 1 base, with 6 bases of the junction left unmatched. The length of the CDR3 is 16 residues. DNA of the CDR3: TGCAGTGCTAGGGACCCTAGCGGGAGGCGCACAGATACGCAGTATTTT. Amino acid sequence: CSARDPSGRRTDTQYF.

The chain joins TRBV29-1 to TRBJ2-1; D gene unclear. CDR3 size: 11 residues. V was clipped by 4 bases and J by 9 bases, with 10 bases between them. Per the germline V gene, CDR1 is SQVTM and CDR2 is ANQGSEA. The CDR3 nucleotides read TGCAGCGTTGGGGCGCGAAGTGAGCAGTTCTTC. Amino acid sequence: CSVGARSEQFF.

This clonotype was observed a few times. The genes are TRBV6-2 or TRBV6-3 and TRBJ2-7, with 10 bases identical to TRBD2. The junction had 6 bases not matched to a gene; V was cut back by 8 bases and J by 2 bases. This CDR3 has 14 residues. Germline CDR1 MNHEY, CDR2 SVGEGT. The CDR3 sequence: CASWNSGRTYEQYF. In DNA, the CDR3 is TGTGCCAGCTGGAATAGCGGGAGGACCTACGAGCAGTACTTC.

This clonotype occurred a few times. The chain carries TRBV10-3 and TRBJ2-7, with TRBD2 matching 11 bases. The junction had 7 bases not matched to a gene; V was cut back by 6 bases and J by 3 bases. Germline V lookup: CDR1 ENHRY, CDR2 SYGVKD. The CDR3 has 15 residues. The CDR3 DNA sequence: TGTGCCATCAGCCCCGGGACTAGCGGAAACTACGAGCAGTACTTC. This sequence encodes CAISPGTSGNYEQYF.

This clonotype was counted only a few times. One end of the junction varies from germline; a read error may be responsible. The CDR3 here is CASSLDYTTYTQYF. CDR3 DNA sequence: TGTGCCAGCAGCTTAGACTACACCACATATACGCAGTATTTT. The chain carries TRBV7-9 and TRBJ2-3; D remains ambiguous. The germline CDR1 and CDR2 sequences are SEHNR and FQNEAQ (reference sequence). This CDR3 is 14 amino acids long.

This clonotype showed up just a few times. This chain uses TRBV7-9 with TRBJ1-5, with D unresolved. Germline loops: CDR1 SEHNR, CDR2 FQNEAQ (reference sequence). V shed 5 bases and J shed 2 bases, with 16 bases lying between them. The CDR3 loop spans 16 amino acids. The CDR3 coding sequence is TGTGCCAGCAGCCAAGGACCTACTTTGGGCAATCAGCCCCAGCATTTT. It is translated as CASSQGPTLGNQPQHF.

This clonotype was seen a handful of times. CDR3 protein: CSGRRSYEQYF. The CDR3 DNA sequence: TGCAGTGGGCGCCGCTCCTACGAGCAGTACTTC. The J gene is TRBJ2-7, the V gene TRBV20-1; D is unclear. Trimming stripped 7 bases from V and 0 bases from J, with 7 bases between. The CDR3 covers 11 residues. CDR1 and CDR2 from the germline V gene are DFQATT and SNEGSKA (reference sequence).

The genes are TRBV28 and TRBJ2-2; maybe TRBD2 (5 bases). The CDR3 loop spans 15 amino acids. Germline loops: CDR1 MDHEN, CDR2 SYDVKM. V was shortened by 7 bases and J by 4 bases, with 16 bases between the two germline ends. This CDR3 reads CASTSSAGATGELFF. The CDR3 region has the DNA TGTGCCAGCACCTCCAGTGCGGGTGCCACCGGGGAGCTGTTTTTT.

This clonotype was counted ten times or more. The chain employs TRBV10-3 and TRBJ2-3; 8 bases align to TRBD2. The CDR3 is 16 residues long. The J segment lost 1 base and the V segment lost 0 bases, leaving 3 bases of the junction unmatched. CDR1 and CDR2 (germline): ENHRY, SYGVKD. CDR3 residues: CAISESLTSGTDTQYF. Here the CDR3 DNA reads TGTGCCATCAGTGAGTCGCTGACTAGCGGCACAGATACGCAGTATTTT.

The chain has TRBV29-1 and TRBJ2-5; possible D gene TRBD1, 6 bases. The CDR3 runs to 12 residues. Per germline, CDR1 SQVTM and CDR2 ANQGSEA. Trimming stripped 7 bases from V and 2 bases from J, with 11 bases between. CDR3 bases: TGCAGCGCCGGAGGACAGCAAGAGACCCAGTACTTC. Protein: CSAGGQQETQYF.

The rearrangement joins TRBV7-9 to TRBJ2-3; 8 bases align to TRBD2. With V trimmed by 4 bases and J by 6 bases, 6 bases remained unmatched. Germline V gives CDR1 SEHNR, CDR2 FQNEAQ (reference sequence). The length of the CDR3 is 14 residues. The CDR3 DNA follows: TGTGCCAGCAGCTCGGGGGGGAGTGTTGATACGCAGTATTTT. Translating it yields CASSSGGSVDTQYF.

The chain combines TRBV20-1 with TRBJ1-6; D is ambiguous. CDR1 is DFQATT, CDR2 SNEGSKA, per germline (reference sequence). This CDR3 is built from 15 residues. Between the trimmed V and J ends, which lost 3 bases and 5 bases, there was a span of 14 bases. The CDR3 region is CSASASGGDNSPLHF. The CDR3 DNA is TGCAGTGCTAGCGCCTCGGGCGGGGATAATTCACCCCTCCACTTT.

V usage is TRBV24-1 and J usage is TRBJ2-2; TRBD2 matches at 7 bases. This CDR3 has 16 amino acids. V dropped 0 bases and J dropped 3; count of bases not matched to a gene: 3. CDR1 is KGHDR and CDR2 is SFDVKD in the germline V gene. The CDR3 spells CATSDLRSGDTGELFF. In DNA, the CDR3 is TGTGCCACCAGTGATTTGCGCAGCGGGGACACCGGGGAGCTGTTTTTT.